This T cell receptor (beta chain) was sequenced in a study of blood T cell repertoires in COVID-19. Overall study: COVID-19 samples from acute and convalescent phases originated in the United States, Italy and Spain. From T cells, B-cell-depleted T cells, or PBMCs came the material, which was cDNA or gDNA.

Seattle patients were enrolled while actively infected and followed longitudinally. Per the original data handling: Estimation of nucleated cell counts relied on the amplification of reference gene primers. Only in-frame clones appear in the TCRdb table, and some are missing; sequencing was by immunoSEQ multiplex PCR. V, J and clone size are taken as reported in that table, and D and trimming were inferred from the DNA itself. The table records around 460,000 clones, around nine tenths of them present only once. Trimming removed 0 bases at V and 4 bases at J, with 16 bases between. This CDR3 comprises 16 residues. Germline V gene data show CDR1 as LGHDT and CDR2 as YNNKEL (reference sequence).

This chain joins TRBV3-1 (or the pseudogene TRBV3-2) and TRBJ2-7; tentative D call: TRBD1 (6 bases). Sequencing input: peripheral blood. The source is a man aged 18 to 30 with COVID-19, enrolled during active disease. The CDR3 sequence: CASSQEVGTNAYEQYF. The CDR3 nucleotides are TGTGCCAGCAGCCAAGAAGTGGGGACAAACGCTTACGAGCAGTACTTC.